This TCR beta chain stems from a study of cytomegalovirus exposure and HLA in healthy donors. Study background: Some 85 million unique TCRs, all from HLA-typed donors, were included in an early release of the data. Points from the study as a whole: It was likely that a cluster of highly shared sequence variants was a sequencing artifact. Presence/absence results assume similar sequencing depth per donor, which may not hold. Rates of TCR association differed by HLA locus in a later analysis, with DRB1 highest and HLA-C lowest.

Looked up from germline, CDR1 is ENHRY and CDR2 is SYGVKD. CDR3 length: 15 residues. V was pared by 0 bases and J by 6 bases, with 3 bases of the junction left unmatched. As for this clone: Its antigen remains unidentified.

PCR involved 60 Vbeta and 13 Jbeta primers. Data came from immunoSEQ multiplex PCR; TCRdb stores just in-frame clones and leaves some out. With around 200,000 clones in the sample, the ten largest clones hold roughly 1.1%. The sequencing sample was made of PBMCs. The chain recombines TRBV10-3 with TRBJ2-3, with 10 positions matching TRBD2. The origin of this receptor is a girl aged 2 to 9 in good health and CMV-seropositive. The chain's CDR3 is CAISESLSGGDTQYF. The CDR3 region has the DNA TGTGCCATCAGTGAGTCACTTAGCGGGGGGGATACGCAGTATTTT.